This T cell receptor beta chain came from a study of PD-L1 blockade in urothelial cancer. The time point: pretreatment peripheral blood. In germline, CDR1 is SGHRS, CDR2 YFSETQ. The CDR3 is 16 amino acids. The V and J ends lost 3 bases and 0 bases respectively, with 14 bases between them. This table comes from immunoSEQ multiplex PCR, and its TCRdb copy is limited to in-frame clones, with some not included. The sample holds roughly 100,000 clones, about 89% seen once. The sequencing used PBMCs, collected around atezolizumab (anti-PD-L1) treatment. The TCR was taken from a woman aged 80 or older with urothelial cancer. The chain has TRBV5-1 and TRBJ2-3; weak D call: TRBD2 (7 bases). The CDR3 loop reads CASSSEGGPSTDTQYF. DNA for the CDR3: TGCGCCAGCAGCTCCGAGGGGGGGCCCAGCACAGATACGCAGTATTTT.